Listed here are 21 T cell receptor beta chains from one sample, sequenced in a study of beta chain features in type 1 diabetes. Their cognate antigens are unknown. Points from the study as a whole: Moderate yet significant TCRB CDR3 shortening was seen in Type 1 diabetes patients in all four CD4+ subsets.

The sequenced template was cDNA made from the entire isolated RNA. TCRdb's table, derived via immunoSEQ multiplex PCR, lists solely in-frame clones and lacks some. This repertoire shows over 90,000 clones, roughly 28% found once; its top ten account for roughly 0.5%. Sequencing input: central memory CD4+ T cells from blood. The receptors were gathered from a woman aged 18 to 35 with type 1 diabetes.

As to this clone: One end of the junction varies from germline; a read error may be responsible. The CDR3 DNA is TGTGCCAGCAGCACCCGGACAGACATTTCCTTCGAGCAGTACTTC. Protein product: CASSTRTDISFEQYF. The chain has TRBV14 and TRBJ2-7; a weak D match, TRBD1 (6 bases). Germline V lookup: CDR1 SGHDN, CDR2 FVKESK. The CDR3 spans 15 residues.

The genes are TRBV4-3 and TRBJ2-3; a weak D match, TRBD2 (5 bases). The germline V and J ends were trimmed by 0 bases and 5 bases, with 15 bases remaining between them. This CDR3 region has 16 residues. The germline CDR1 and CDR2 sequences are LGHNA and YSLEER. The CDR3 loop is CASSQDDGIGRDTQYF. CDR3 nucleotides: TGCGCCAGCAGCCAAGACGATGGTATAGGGAGAGATACGCAGTATTTT.

This clone was seen more than once but under ten times. The chain couples TRBV5-4 to TRBJ1-2; 7 positions match TRBD1. V shed 4 bases and J 5 bases; nucleotides not matched to a gene: 8. Germline loops: CDR1 SGHNT, CDR2 YYREEE (reference sequence). This CDR3 has 14 residues. CDR3 sequence reads: CASSTGKGAYGYTF. Written as DNA, the CDR3 is TGTGCCAGCAGCACAGGGAAGGGGGCTTATGGCTACACCTTC.

The CDR3 reads CASSLYLASGSSDTQYF. The CDR3 region has the DNA TGTGCCAGCAGCTTGTATCTTGCTAGCGGGAGCTCAGATACGCAGTATTTT. The rearrangement links TRBV5-4 to TRBJ2-3, with 10 positions matching TRBD2. The ends lost 1 base at V and 4 bases at J; junction bases unmatched: 9. The CDR3 contains 17 residues. The V gene's germline CDR1 is SGHNT and CDR2 YYREEE (reference sequence).

The J gene is TRBJ2-2, the V gene TRBV4-1; 7 bases are shared with TRBD2. This CDR3 has 16 amino acids. Germline assignment: CDR1 MGHRA and CDR2 YSYEKL. The trim removed 4 bases at V and 6 bases at J, leaving 11 bases unmatched. The CDR3 here is CASSPLREWGAGELFF. The CDR3 bases are TGCGCCAGCAGCCCCCTGCGGGAGTGGGGGGCCGGGGAGCTGTTTTTT.

The chain joins TRBV19 to TRBJ2-5; 13 nucleotides match TRBD2. Germline V gene sequence: CDR1 LNHDA, CDR2 SQIVND (reference sequence). Losses at the gene ends were 6 bases for V and 4 bases for J; bases not matched to a gene: 11. There are 17 residues in the CDR3. CDR3: CASRRTSGSPIGETQYF. CDR3 in DNA: TGTGCCAGTAGGAGGACTAGCGGGAGTCCGATAGGAGAGACCCAGTACTTC. The full variable domain, rest sourced from reference TRBV19 and TRBJ2-5, is DGGITQSPKYLFRKEGQNVTLSCEQNLNHDAMYWYRQDPGQGLRLIYYSQIVNDFQKGDIAEGYSVSREKKESFPLTVTSAQKNPTAFYLCASRRTSGSPIGETQYFGPGTRLLVL.

This clone was counted a few times. The CDR3 coding sequence is TGTGCCACTCGGACTAGCGGGAGCTACGAGCAGTACTTC. This codes for CATRTSGSYEQYF. The chain joins TRBV5-4 to TRBJ2-7; 13 nucleotides agree with TRBD2. The CDR3 has 13 amino acids. J was trimmed by 3 bases and V by 9 bases; bases with no gene match: 3. Looked up from germline, CDR1 is SGHNT and CDR2 is YYREEE (reference sequence).

The CDR3 reads CASVEGVAKNIQYF. The CDR3 bases are TGTGCTAGTGTCGAAGGAGTAGCCAAAAACATTCAGTACTTC. The gene calls are TRBV12-5 and TRBJ2-4; D gene ambiguous. The germline CDR1 and CDR2 sequences are LGHNT and FRNRAP. This CDR3 spans 14 amino acids. V lost 7 bases and J lost 0, with 10 bases in between.

The chain joins TRBV19 to TRBJ2-7, with D unresolved. Trimming left V 2 bases short and J 3 bases short, with 8 bases between. The germline V gene has CDR1 LNHDA and CDR2 SQIVND (reference sequence). The CDR3 contains 13 residues. The CDR3 sequence: CASSIYPGYEQYF. CDR3 nucleotides: TGTGCCAGTAGTATATACCCCGGCTACGAGCAGTACTTC.

J is TRBJ1-1 and V is TRBV5-1, with unresolved D. Germline CDR1 SGHRS, CDR2 YFSETQ. Trimming took off 1 base at V and 0 bases at J, with 4 bases between the two ends. This CDR3 has 13 amino acids. CDR3 sequence (DNA): TGCGCCAGCAGCTTGACAGTGAACACTGAAGCTTTCTTT. Amino acid sequence: CASSLTVNTEAFF. Looking up the rest from reference TRBV5-1 and TRBJ1-1 gives the full variable domain: KAGVTQTPRYLIKTRGQQVTLSCSPISGHRSVSWYQQTPGQGLQFLFEYFSETQRNKGNFPGRFSGRQFSNSRSEMNVSTLELGDSALYLCASSLTVNTEAFFGQGTRLTVV.

The gene calls are TRBV5-6 and TRBJ1-5; D call uncertain. Germline-derived CDR1 and CDR2 are SGHDT and YYEEEE. The CDR3 totals 15 residues. The V end lost 1 base, the J end lost 1 base, and 9 bases lay between the germline ends. CDR3 DNA: TGTGCCAGCAGCTTGTTCGATCGGAGCAATCAGCCCCAGCATTTT. It specifies CASSLFDRSNQPQHF.

The chain combines TRBV2 with TRBJ2-1; D is unclear. Trimming took off 7 bases at V and 6 bases at J, with 7 bases between the two ends. CDR1 is SNHLY and CDR2 is FYNNEI in the germline V gene. The CDR3 sequence is 11 residues long. The CDR3 reads CASNYGNEQFF. In nucleotides, the CDR3 is TGTGCCAGCAACTATGGCAATGAGCAGTTCTTC.

The rearrangement links TRBV7-3 to TRBJ2-2; 9 bases fit TRBD2. V lost 3 bases and J lost 1; bases outside the gene matches: 3. Per germline, CDR1 SGHTA and CDR2 FQGTGA. This CDR3 has 16 residues. The CDR3 region has the DNA TGTGCCAGCAGCTTGTTAGCGGGAGAGAACACCGGGGAGCTGTTTTTT. This codes for CASSLLAGENTGELFF.

The J gene is TRBJ2-7, the V gene TRBV4-3; tentative D call: TRBD2 (6 bases). The CDR3 spans 18 residues. Trimming left V 1 base short and J 0 bases short, with 19 bases between. CDR1 is LGHNA and CDR2 is YSLEER in the germline V gene. CDR3 loop: CASSQVVCWDSSSYEQYV. Written as DNA, the CDR3 is TGCGCCAGCAGCCAAGTCGTTTGTTGGGACTCCAGCTCCTACGAGCAGTACGTC.

This clone was observed a handful of times. The chain uses TRBV7-2 and TRBJ2-1, with 9 bases lining up with TRBD2. The junction had 8 bases not matched to a gene; V was cut back by 5 bases and J by 6 bases. The CDR3 consists of 15 residues. The germline V gene has CDR1 SGHTA and CDR2 FQGNSA. DNA for the CDR3: TGTGCCAGCAGCAAGGGACTAGCTAAGGGCAATGAGCAGTTCTTC. This encodes CASSKGLAKGNEQFF.

This clone has a single count. The V and J genes are TRBV19 and TRBJ1-5; D remains ambiguous. Between the trimmed V and J ends, which lost 3 bases and 4 bases, there was a span of 7 bases. This CDR3 is 13 amino acids long. Per germline, CDR1 LNHDA and CDR2 SQIVND (reference sequence). This CDR3 is CASSMNLNQPQHF. The CDR3 nucleotides read TGTGCCAGTAGTATGAACTTAAATCAGCCCCAGCATTTT.

In this sample, this clone turned up a few times. The rearrangement links TRBV6-6 to TRBJ2-1; TRBD1 matches 9 bases. The CDR3 contains 15 residues. Germline CDR1 MNHNY, CDR2 SVGAGI (reference sequence). Trimming removed 6 bases from V and 4 bases from J; junction bases left unmatched: 7. In DNA, the CDR3 is TGTGCCAGCAGAGCGACCGGGACAGGGTACAATGAGCAGTTCTTC. Translation gives CASRATGTGYNEQFF.

The J gene is TRBJ2-5, the V gene TRBV6-6; weak D call: TRBD1 (6 bases). V was shortened by 5 bases and J by 4 bases, with 20 bases between the two germline ends. CDR1 and CDR2 from the germline V gene are MNHNY and SVGAGI (reference sequence). CDR3 length: 16 amino acids. Written as DNA, the CDR3 is TGTGCCAGCAGTAAGTGGGACACCGACATAGGAGAGACCCAGTACTTC. This codes for CASSKWDTDIGETQYF.

A few counts support this clone. The J gene is TRBJ2-7, the V gene TRBV10-3, with 9 bases matching TRBD1. The CDR3 is 16 amino acids. V shed 6 bases and J 2 bases; nucleotides not matched to a gene: 11. Germline CDR1 and CDR2: ENHRY and SYGVKD. Here the CDR3 DNA reads TGTGCCATCAGGGCCACCGGGACAGGGATCACCTACGAGCAGTACTTC. Residues: CAIRATGTGITYEQYF.

In its sample, this clone was seen once. The chain is built from TRBV10-2 and TRBJ1-6; D might be TRBD1 (5 bases). CDR3 length: 12 residues. Germline CDR1 reads WSHSY; CDR2 reads SAAADI. V lost 7 bases, J lost 8 bases, and 9 bases lay in between. In nucleotides, the CDR3 is TGCGCCAGCACCCAGGGCCATTCACCCCTCCACTTT. Amino acids: CASTQGHSPLHF.

The chain combines TRBV27 with TRBJ2-3; TRBD1 matches 7 bases. There are 15 residues in the CDR3. Germline CDR1 and CDR2: MNHEY and SMNVEV (reference sequence). With V trimmed by 7 bases and J by 4 bases, 11 bases remained unmatched. The CDR3 bases are TGTGCCAGCACCCAGACAGGGTGGCGCGCAGATACGCAGTATTTT. Its translation is CASTQTGWRADTQYF.